This is a list of T cell receptor beta chains from one sample in a study of blood T cell repertoires in COVID-19. The assay was immunoSEQ multiplex PCR, and TCRdb's table has in-frame clones only and misses some. The sample has some 180,000 clones, around 75% seen once. Sequencing was performed on peripheral blood. Receptors originate from a woman aged 35 to 49 with COVID-19, enrolled during active disease. Both conserved end residues are part of each CDR3. The D gene is left open where the match is weak. Clone size is given for some rows only: seen once, a few or many times, or a class if the clone is expanded.

v_gene: TRBV30
d_gene: .
abundance: .
j_gene: TRBJ1-1
CDR3aa: CAWRPRDRDTEAFF
CDR3nt: TGTGCCTGGAGGCCGCGGGACCGGGACACTGAAGCTTTCTTT

v_gene: TRBV27
d_gene: .
abundance: few
j_gene: TRBJ2-7
CDR3aa: CASSLLQRVPYEQYF
CDR3nt: TGTGCCAGCAGTCTCCTCCAGCGGGTGCCCTACGAGCAGTACTTC

v_gene: TRBV7-2
d_gene: TRBD2
abundance: .
j_gene: TRBJ2-1
CDR3aa: CASSGQTSGRYNEQFF
CDR3nt: TGTGCCAGCAGCGGACAGACTAGCGGGAGGTATAATGAGCAGTTCTTC

v_gene: TRBV9
d_gene: TRBD2
abundance: .
j_gene: TRBJ2-3
CDR3aa: CASSVAMAGGLGDTQYF
CDR3nt: TGTGCCAGCAGCGTAGCTATGGCGGGAGGGCTAGGGGATACGCAGTATTTT

v_gene: TRBV5-8
d_gene: TRBD2
abundance: .
j_gene: TRBJ2-3
CDR3aa: CASSLGLAHPTDTQYF
CDR3nt: TGTGCCAGCAGCTTGGGACTAGCTCACCCCACAGATACGCAGTATTTT

v_gene: TRBV14
d_gene: TRBD1
abundance: .
j_gene: TRBJ1-2
CDR3aa: CASSGLTGALGGYTF
CDR3nt: TGTGCCAGCAGCGGGCTCACAGGGGCCTTGGGAGGCTACACCTTC

v_gene: TRBV12-3/TRBV12-4
d_gene: .
abundance: .
j_gene: TRBJ2-7
CDR3aa: CASSQDTQQYF
CDR3nt: TGTGCCAGCAGTCAGGACACCCAGCAGTACTTC

v_gene: TRBV27
d_gene: .
abundance: .
j_gene: TRBJ1-2
CDR3aa: CASSLRRGKGYTF
CDR3nt: TGTGCCAGCAGTTTAAGGCGGGGGAAAGGCTACACCTTC

v_gene: TRBV9
d_gene: TRBD2
abundance: few
j_gene: TRBJ2-2
CDR3aa: CASSVGLAGAGGELFF
CDR3nt: TGTGCCAGCAGCGTAGGACTAGCGGGAGCGGGCGGGGAGCTGTTTTTT

v_gene: TRBV7-3
d_gene: TRBD2
abundance: .
j_gene: TRBJ2-3
CDR3aa: CASSPQCDGGGTDTQYF
CDR3nt: TGTGCCAGCAGCCCACAATGCGACGGGGGGGGCACAGATACGCAGTATTTT

v_gene: TRBV19
d_gene: .
abundance: once
j_gene: TRBJ2-5
CDR3aa: CASRAGGVGETQYF
CDR3nt: TGTGCCAGTAGGGCAGGAGGGGTTGGGGAGACCCAGTACTTC

v_gene: TRBV4-1
d_gene: .
abundance: many
j_gene: TRBJ1-1
CDR3aa: CASSQEGGLLGTEAFF
CDR3nt: TGCGCCAGCAGCCAAGAAGGAGGACTATTGGGCACTGAAGCTTTCTTT

v_gene: TRBV2
d_gene: .
abundance: .
j_gene: TRBJ1-2
CDR3aa: CASSAARSIYGYTF
CDR3nt: TGTGCCAGCAGTGCCGCCCGATCTATCTATGGCTACACCTTC

v_gene: TRBV5-1
d_gene: .
abundance: .
j_gene: TRBJ2-7
CDR3aa: CASSLVSYEQYF
CDR3nt: TGCGCCAGCAGCTTGGTATCCTACGAGCAGTACTTC

v_gene: TRBV7-9
d_gene: TRBD1
abundance: .
j_gene: TRBJ1-2
CDR3aa: CASSAGTGGGYTF
CDR3nt: TGTGCCAGCAGCGCTGGGACAGGGGGGGGCTACACCTTC

v_gene: TRBV2
d_gene: .
abundance: few
j_gene: TRBJ2-1
CDR3aa: CASSGGTFYNEQFF
CDR3nt: TGTGCCAGCAGTGGGGGCACCTTCTACAATGAGCAGTTCTTC

v_gene: TRBV7-3
d_gene: TRBD1
abundance: once
j_gene: TRBJ1-2
CDR3aa: CASSKGQGYGYTF
CDR3nt: TGTGCCAGCAGCAAGGGACAGGGATATGGCTACACCTTC

v_gene: TRBV11-2
d_gene: TRBD1
abundance: .
j_gene: TRBJ1-2
CDR3aa: CASSPRTGGYGYTF
CDR3nt: TGTGCCAGCAGCCCCAGGACAGGGGGCTATGGCTACACCTTC

v_gene: TRBV11-2
d_gene: .
abundance: .
j_gene: TRBJ1-1
CDR3aa: CASSRERGNMNTEAFF
CDR3nt: TGTGCCAGCAGCCGGGAGCGAGGGAACATGAACACTGAAGCTTTCTTT

v_gene: TRBV19
d_gene: TRBD1
abundance: .
j_gene: TRBJ1-5
CDR3aa: CASSIDLSGTGLSQHF
CDR3nt: TGTGCCAGTAGTATAGATCTCTCCGGGACAGGCCTTTCCCAGCATTTT

v_gene: TRBV9
d_gene: TRBD2
abundance: .
j_gene: TRBJ2-7
CDR3aa: CASSVDGSGNPYEQYF
CDR3nt: TGTGCCAGCAGCGTAGATGGTAGCGGGAACCCCTACGAGCAGTACTTC

v_gene: TRBV2
d_gene: TRBD2
abundance: .
j_gene: TRBJ2-3
CDR3aa: CASSEEGGSVDTQYF
CDR3nt: TGTGCCAGCAGTGAGGAGGGAGGGTCGGTAGATACGCAGTATTTT

v_gene: TRBV11-2
d_gene: TRBD1
abundance: .
j_gene: TRBJ2-7
CDR3aa: CASSSTRTGRYEQYF
CDR3nt: TGTGCCAGCAGCTCAACACGGACAGGGAGGTACGAGCAGTACTTC

v_gene: TRBV2
d_gene: TRBD2
abundance: .
j_gene: TRBJ2-1
CDR3aa: CARGLAGGEQFF
CDR3nt: TGTGCCAGGGGACTAGCGGGAGGGGAGCAGTTCTTC

v_gene: TRBV7-9
d_gene: .
abundance: .
j_gene: TRBJ2-3
CDR3aa: CASSLSQGTDTQYF
CDR3nt: TGTGCCAGCAGCTTATCTCAGGGGACAGATACGCAGTATTTT